Included here is one TCR beta chain sequence, with context. The sample comes from a study of blood T cell repertoires in COVID-19. The table came from immunoSEQ multiplex PCR; TCRdb's copy has only in-frame clones and leaves some out. The sample holds 150,000 to 200,000 clones; almost 85% are singletons and the top ten take 11%. This CDR3 comprises 13 residues. Material: PBMCs or T cells enriched from blood (not recorded which). This TCR came from a man aged 50 or older who had recovered from COVID-19. This chain uses TRBV7-5 with TRBJ2-7; TRBD1 reflects the table's D call only, with no check against the DNA. TRBV7-5 represents a pseudogene. Written as DNA, the CDR3 is TGTGTCAGAAGCTTAGCGACCCCAGGGGAGCAGTACTTC. Amino acid sequence: CVRSLATPGEQYF.